These 10 T cell receptor beta chains share one sample of origin, sequenced in a study of T cell changes during pregnancy in multiple sclerosis. Clones were sequenced by immunoSEQ multiplex PCR, and TCRdb holds only the in-frame ones, with some missing. Among about 40,000 clones listed, 75% to 90% were seen once. Sequenced material: peripheral blood, taken in the first trimester of pregnancy. The receptor set was obtained from a female donor in good health, enrolled as a control in a pregnancy study.

Turning to this clone: The sample contains more than one DNA sequence encoding this CDR3. The V gene is TRBV18, the J gene TRBJ1-1; D is ambiguous. The germline V gene encodes CDR1 KGHSH and CDR2 LQKENI. Trimming cost V 2 bases and J 4 bases, with 8 bases left between them. The CDR3 consists of 13 residues. CDR3 loop: CASSPKEGTEAFF. The CDR3 nucleotides read TGTGCCAGCTCACCAAAAGAGGGCACTGAAGCTTTCTTT.

The chain couples TRBV7-2 to TRBJ1-6; 8 bases fit TRBD1. The CDR3 covers 15 residues. V lost 5 bases to trimming and J lost 5 bases; unmatched junction nucleotides: 5. Germline CDR1 SGHTA, CDR2 FQGNSA. The CDR3 nucleotides read TGTGCCAGCAGCACTACAGGGGGAAATAATTCACCCCTCCACTTT. It specifies CASSTTGGNNSPLHF. The variable domain in full, with the rest retrieved from reference TRBV7-2 and TRBJ1-6, is GAGVSQSPSNKVTEKGKDVELRCDPISGHTALYWYRQSLGQGLEFLIYFQGNSAPDKSGLPSDRFSAERTGGSVSTLTIQRTQQEDSAVYLCASSTTGGNNSPLHFGNGTRLTVT.

As DNA, the CDR3 is TGTGCCTGGGCGTCGGGACAGGTAACCGAGCAGTACTTC. It is translated as CAWASGQVTEQYF. The chain carries TRBV30 and TRBJ2-7; 8 nucleotides match TRBD1. The CDR3 is made up of 13 amino acids. CDR1 is GTSNPN and CDR2 is SVGIG in the germline V gene (reference sequence). Trimming removed 5 bases from V and 6 bases from J; junction bases left unmatched: 9.

V usage is TRBV6-5 and J usage is TRBJ1-6, with TRBD1 matching 7 bases. The CDR3 spans 14 residues. The ends lost 5 bases at V and 8 bases at J; junction bases unmatched: 6. The germline V gene has CDR1 MNHEY and CDR2 SVGAGI. In DNA, the CDR3 is TGTGCCAGCAGTAGGGGGCTGAGCGATTCACCCCTCCACTTT. Amino acid sequence: CASSRGLSDSPLHF.

The chain uses TRBV25-1 and TRBJ2-7; perhaps TRBD1 as D (6 bases). Looked up from germline, CDR1 is MGHDK and CDR2 is SYGVNS. V dropped 6 bases and J dropped 2 bases, with 14 bases sitting between them. This CDR3 has 14 residues. The CDR3 loop reads CASSATGATYEQYF. Written as DNA, the CDR3 is TGTGCCAGCAGCGCGACAGGAGCCACCTACGAGCAGTACTTC.

The chain has TRBV28 and TRBJ2-7; perhaps TRBD1 as D (7 bases). Per the germline V gene, CDR1 is MDHEN and CDR2 is SYDVKM. The CDR3 has 13 residues. Trimming pared 5 bases from V and 5 bases from J, leaving 13 bases between. In DNA, the CDR3 is TGTGCCAGCAGTCCGACAGGGACTGACGAGCAGTACTTC. The encoded protein is CASSPTGTDEQYF.

The V call is TRBV5-3, the J call TRBJ1-2; D gene uncertain. TRBV5-3 is treated as an ORF (open reading frame) with a function not yet certain. V was pared by 8 bases and J by 13 bases, with 15 bases between. This CDR3 spans 10 amino acids. The CDR3 bases are TGTGCCAGGATGGAGCGCCGCTTCACCTTC. This codes for CARMERRFTF.

This chain uses TRBV19 with TRBJ1-1, with D perhaps matching TRBD1 (6 bases). The CDR3 runs 14 residues. Germline CDR1 reads LNHDA; CDR2 reads SQIVND (reference sequence). The V and J ends lost 4 bases and 1 base respectively, with 10 bases between them. Here the CDR3 reads CASSTGHPNTEAFF. In DNA, the CDR3 is TGTGCCAGTAGTACGGGACACCCGAACACTGAAGCTTTCTTT.

This chain uses TRBV6-5 with TRBJ1-4, with no clear D. V shed 5 bases and J shed 8 bases, with 12 bases lying between them. Germline V lookup: CDR1 MNHEY, CDR2 SVGAGI. The CDR3 loop spans 13 amino acids. The chain's CDR3 is CASSRREAEKLFF. DNA for the CDR3: TGTGCCAGCAGTCGCCGGGAGGCGGAAAAACTGTTTTTT.

The chain employs TRBV19 and TRBJ2-7, with a possible D match to TRBD1 (5 bases). Per germline, CDR1 LNHDA and CDR2 SQIVND (reference sequence). Trimming removed 5 bases at V and 11 bases at J, with 19 bases between. This CDR3 is 13 amino acids long. In DNA form, the CDR3 reads TGTGCCAGTAGTCCCCGTGAACAGGATTGGAAGTACTTC. It yields the protein CASSPREQDWKYF. The whole variable domain, filled in from reference TRBV19 and TRBJ2-7, reads DGGITQSPKYLFRKEGQNVTLSCEQNLNHDAMYWYRQDPGQGLRLIYYSQIVNDFQKGDIAEGYSVSREKKESFPLTVTSAQKNPTAFYLCASSPREQDWKYFGPGTRLTVT.